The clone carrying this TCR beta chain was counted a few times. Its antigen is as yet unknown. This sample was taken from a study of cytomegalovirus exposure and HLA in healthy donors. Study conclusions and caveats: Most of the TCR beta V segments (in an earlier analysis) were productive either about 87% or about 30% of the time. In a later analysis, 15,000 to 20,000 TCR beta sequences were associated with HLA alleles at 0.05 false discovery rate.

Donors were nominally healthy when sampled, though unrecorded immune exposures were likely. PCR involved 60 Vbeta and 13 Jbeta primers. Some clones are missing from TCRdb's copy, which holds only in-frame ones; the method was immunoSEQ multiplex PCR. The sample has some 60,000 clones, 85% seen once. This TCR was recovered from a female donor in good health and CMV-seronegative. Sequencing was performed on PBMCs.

The CDR3 is CASSPTGQSNQPQHF. CDR3 nucleotide sequence: TGCGCCAGCAGCCCTACTGGACAGAGCAATCAGCCCCAGCATTTT. The V gene is TRBV4-3, the J gene TRBJ1-5; a weak D match, TRBD1 (6 bases). The CDR3 consists of 15 residues. V was trimmed by 4 bases and J by 1 base, leaving 11 bases between them. CDR1 is LGHNA, CDR2 YSLEER, per germline.